The entry below describes one T cell receptor (beta chain). The antigen is undetermined. There were TCR beta CDR3 regions amplified from RNA transcripts. The HTBI primer set drove a first-round RT-PCR of the TCR CDR3. TCRdb passed the multiplex PCR reads through MiXCR, listing each CDR3 protein once. The sample contains hundreds of thousands of distinct CDR3 sequences, around 16% of which appear only once. The data were obtained in a study of T cells in Graves' hyperthyroidism and ophthalmopathy. For the study at large: Peripheral blood was acquired at first diagnosis, ahead of any therapy whatsoever.

Study outcomes and limitations: A model of 13 V-J features distinguished ophthalmopathy from stable hyperthyroidism.

The sequenced sample was blood. This clonotype originated in a woman aged 40 to 50 with Graves' ophthalmopathy.

CDR3 in DNA: TGTGCCAGCAGCTTAGCGGGACTAGCGAGAGACAATGAGCAGTTCTTC. It is translated as CASSLAGLARDNEQFF. J is TRBJ2-1 and V is TRBV7-9; 10 bases line up with TRBD2. With V trimmed by 0 bases and J by 5 bases, 4 bases remained unmatched. CDR3 length: 16 amino acids. The V gene's germline CDR1 is SEHNR and CDR2 FQNEAQ (reference sequence).